The 14 T cell receptor beta chains given below trace back to one sample, sequenced in a study of T cell responses to AZD1222 COVID-19 vaccine. Generated by immunoSEQ multiplex PCR, the TCRdb table keeps only in-frame clones and is missing some. The top ten clones hold roughly 7% of a sample with almost 35,000 clones, approximately 88% of them seen once. The material sequenced was peripheral blood, taken on day 0 of AZD1222 vaccination. These receptors all stem from an adult in good health.

This sequence joins TRBV11-2 and TRBJ2-7; TRBD2 matches at 12 bases. CDR3 size: 15 residues. CDR1 SGHAT and CDR2 FQNNGV come from the germline V gene. With 1 base clipped from V and 7 bases from J, the junction kept 5 bases outside the gene matches. The CDR3 DNA sequence: TGTGCCAGCAGCTTAGTGACGCTAGCGGGGGGGGAGCAGTACTTC. It specifies CASSLVTLAGGEQYF.

The chain has TRBV28 and TRBJ2-7; 9 bases agree with TRBD1. Germline-derived CDR1 and CDR2 are MDHEN and SYDVKM. This CDR3 spans 14 amino acids. V lost 6 bases, J lost 6 bases, and 9 bases stayed unmatched. The CDR3 DNA follows: TGTGCCAGCAGCTTAGGGACAGGGCGAGGCGAGCAGTACTTC. Protein sequence: CASSLGTGRGEQYF.

This clone occurred once. The V and J genes are TRBV27 and TRBJ2-3, with D unclear. Germline V lookup: CDR1 MNHEY, CDR2 SMNVEV (reference sequence). CDR3 length equals 15 residues. V lost 6 bases and J 0 bases, leaving 13 bases between the germline ends. CDR3 in DNA: TGTGCCAGCAGCCGATTCTCTTCTAGCACAGATACGCAGTATTTT. It codes for CASSRFSSSTDTQYF.

The chain employs TRBV28 and TRBJ1-4; D not resolved. Trimming took off 6 bases at V and 3 bases at J, with 11 bases between the two ends. Germline CDR1 reads MDHEN; CDR2 reads SYDVKM. The CDR3 extends over 14 amino acids. CDR3 amino acids: CASRIGGANEKLFF. The CDR3 DNA reads TGTGCCAGCAGGATCGGCGGGGCTAATGAAAAACTGTTTTTT.

The CDR3: CASSHTEQADTQYF. CDR3 DNA: TGTGCCAGCAGTCACACCGAGCAGGCAGATACGCAGTATTTT. V is TRBV27 and J is TRBJ2-3; D ambiguous. Germline values: CDR1 MNHEY, CDR2 SMNVEV (reference sequence). This CDR3 is 14 amino acids long. Trimming removed 5 bases from V and 4 bases from J, with 13 bases in between.

The chain carries TRBV3-1 (or the pseudogene TRBV3-2) and TRBJ2-1; 7 bases line up with TRBD2. The germline V gene encodes CDR1 LGHDT and CDR2 YNNKEL (reference sequence). This CDR3 comprises 15 residues. V gave up 1 base and J gave up 0 bases; unmatched junction bases: 0. In DNA, the CDR3 is TGTGCCAGCAGCCAAGCGGGGGGCTCCTACAATGAGCAGTTCTTC. Translated, it gives CASSQAGGSYNEQFF.

In its sample, this clone was seen once. The rearrangement joins TRBV7-7 to TRBJ2-7; D perhaps matches TRBD1 (6 bases). V was cut by 1 base and J by 2 bases, with 12 bases left in between. The germline V gene has CDR1 SSHAT and CDR2 FNYEAQ (reference sequence). This CDR3 has 15 amino acids. The CDR3 region is CASSLERSGAYEQYF. The DNA for the CDR3 is TGTGCCAGCAGCTTAGAACGCTCAGGGGCCTACGAGCAGTACTTC. The whole variable domain, remainder taken from reference TRBV7-7 and TRBJ2-7, is GAGVSQSPRYKVTKRGQDVTLRCDPISSHATLYWYQQALGQGPEFLTYFNYEAQPDKSGLPSDRFSAERPEGSISTLTIQRTEQRDSAMYRCASSLERSGAYEQYFGPGTRLTVT.

This clone has only one observation. This chain joins TRBV12-3 or TRBV12-4 and TRBJ1-1; D not certain. The V end lost 3 bases, the J end lost 1 base, and 3 bases lay between the germline ends. The CDR3 covers 12 residues. The chain's CDR3 is CASSLRNTEAFF. Written as DNA, the CDR3 is TGTGCCAGCAGTTTGAGGAACACTGAAGCTTTCTTT.

This sequence joins TRBV5-1 and TRBJ1-2; D ambiguous. V lost 0 bases to trimming and J lost 2 bases, with 11 bases between them. CDR3 length: 15 amino acids. The germline CDR1 and CDR2 sequences are SGHRS and YFSETQ. The CDR3 here is CASSLDLVLNYGYTF. CDR3 DNA: TGCGCCAGCAGCTTGGATCTAGTCCTAAACTATGGCTACACCTTC.

The chain joins TRBV5-1 to TRBJ2-7; 10 positions match TRBD1. V lost 6 bases, J lost 4 bases, and 7 bases stayed unmatched. Germline values: CDR1 SGHRS, CDR2 YFSETQ. CDR3 size: 14 residues. CDR3 region: CASNMGDRGYEQYF. DNA for the CDR3: TGCGCCAGCAACATGGGGGACAGGGGATACGAGCAGTACTTC.

The chain uses TRBV12-3 or TRBV12-4 and TRBJ2-7; D may be TRBD2 (6 bases). V lost 7 bases to trimming and J lost 3 bases, with 10 bases between them. This CDR3 has 12 residues. Written as DNA, the CDR3 is TGTGCCAGCACTGGCGGGAACTACGAGCAGTACTTC. Its translation is CASTGGNYEQYF.

The chain uses TRBV5-1 and TRBJ2-1; 7 positions match TRBD2. Per the germline V gene, CDR1 is SGHRS and CDR2 is YFSETQ. The CDR3 has 17 residues. The junction had 10 bases not matched to a gene; V was cut back by 4 bases and J by 0 bases. In DNA form, the CDR3 reads TGCGCCAGCAGCGGGAGACTAGCTTATAGCTCCTACAATGAGCAGTTCTTC. Translating gives CASSGRLAYSSYNEQFF.

The V and J genes are TRBV28 and TRBJ2-7, with D possibly matching TRBD1 (5 bases). The germline V gene has CDR1 MDHEN and CDR2 SYDVKM. V lost 2 bases to trimming and J lost 3 bases, with 14 bases between them. This CDR3 has 15 amino acids. CDR3 in amino acids: CASSLDRNKLYEQYF. DNA for the CDR3: TGTGCCAGCAGTTTAGACAGAAACAAACTCTACGAGCAGTACTTC.

The chain carries TRBV4-1 and TRBJ2-2, with a possible D match to TRBD1 (5 bases). V gave up 3 bases and J gave up 6 bases, with 11 bases separating them. The CDR3 has 14 residues. Germline V gene lookup returns CDR1 MGHRA and CDR2 YSYEKL. As DNA, the CDR3 is TGCGCCAGCAGCCAGTCCCTAGGGGCCGGGGAGCTGTTTTTT. It encodes CASSQSLGAGELFF.